A selection of T cell receptor beta chains follows, all from one sample in a study of beta chain features in type 1 diabetes. The table came from immunoSEQ multiplex PCR; TCRdb's copy has only in-frame clones and leaves some out. The table includes some 250,000 clones, about 14% detected once. The sequenced sample consisted of naive CD4+ T cells from blood. The receptors stem from a man aged 25-45 years with type 1 diabetes. Each CDR3 is given with its conserved first and last residue. D genes are given only for firm matches. Size is stated for part of the rows, as once, few or many counts, or as a class when the clone is expanded.

>TRBV30|.|TRBJ2-7|.
CGAAYSYEQYF
TGTGGAGCGGCCTACTCCTACGAGCAGTACTTC
>TRBV5-1|TRBD2|TRBJ2-3|.
CASSERTSGATDTQYF
TGCGCCAGCAGCGAAAGGACTAGCGGGGCGACAGATACGCAGTATTTT
>TRBV7-9|TRBD1|TRBJ2-1|.
CASSSHRGRVVSSYNEQFF
TGTGCCAGCAGCTCCCACAGGGGGCGCGTTGTGAGCTCCTACAATGAGCAGTTCTTC
>TRBV9|TRBD1|TRBJ1-2|few
CASSVEGGQANYGYTF
TGTGCCAGCAGCGTAGAGGGGGGACAGGCCAACTATGGCTACACCTTC
>TRBV6-1|.|TRBJ2-3|few
CASRAPGPDTQYF
TGTGCCAGCAGAGCCCCAGGGCCAGATACGCAGTATTTT
>TRBV18|TRBD1|TRBJ1-5|.
CASSSGGQGNQPQHF
TGTGCCAGCTCATCCGGAGGACAGGGGAATCAGCCCCAGCATTTT
>TRBV4-2|TRBD1|TRBJ2-2|.
CASSQDHGTGLSTGELFF
TGTGCCAGCAGCCAAGATCACGGGACAGGGTTATCCACCGGGGAGCTGTTTTTT
>TRBV5-1|.|TRBJ2-2|.
CASLQENTGELFF
TGCGCCAGCCTCCAGGAGAACACCGGGGAGCTGTTTTTT
>TRBV9|TRBD2|TRBJ2-1|.
CASSVGLAGGSSYNEQFF
TGTGCCAGCAGCGTAGGGCTAGCGGGGGGGAGCTCCTACAATGAGCAGTTCTTC
>TRBV27|TRBD2|TRBJ2-7|.
CASSSRGLAGAYEQYF
TGTGCCAGCAGTTCAAGGGGACTAGCGGGAGCCTACGAGCAGTACTTC
>TRBV9|TRBD2|TRBJ2-4|few
CASSPGTSGGENIQYF
TGTGCCAGCAGCCCAGGGACTAGCGGGGGGGAAAACATTCAGTACTTC
>TRBV5-1|.|TRBJ1-4|few
CASSQTSTGEKLFF
TGCGCCAGCAGCCAGACTTCTACCGGTGAAAAACTGTTTTTT
>TRBV27|TRBD1|TRBJ2-5|.
CASSQPGTAETQYF
TGTGCCAGCAGTCAACCCGGGACAGCAGAGACCCAGTACTTC
>TRBV4-1|.|TRBJ2-7|.
CASSQDLGVWSYEQYF
TGCGCCAGCAGCCAAGATCTAGGGGTTTGGTCCTACGAGCAGTACTTC
>TRBV23-1|.|TRBJ2-7|few
CASSQSALPTFYEQYF
TGCGCCAGCAGTCAATCCGCACTCCCGACTTTCTACGAGCAGTACTTC
>TRBV5-1|TRBD1|TRBJ2-7|.
CASRPRTGSNEQYF
TGCGCCAGCAGGCCCCGGACAGGGTCTAACGAGCAGTACTTC
>TRBV7-9|.|TRBJ2-7|.
CASSSRETGSYEQYF
TGTGCCAGCAGCTCTCGGGAAACCGGGTCCTACGAGCAGTACTTC
>TRBV6-5|TRBD2|TRBJ2-3|few
CASSYTYLSGDTQYF
TGTGCCAGCAGTTACACCTACCTTAGCGGGGATACGCAGTATTTT
>TRBV5-4|TRBD2|TRBJ2-3|.
CASSLRVAGAIADTQYF
TGTGCCAGCAGCTTGCGTGTGGCGGGAGCTATCGCAGATACGCAGTATTTT
>TRBV5-1|TRBD1|TRBJ1-5|.
CASSPGQGDQPQHF
TGCGCCAGCAGCCCGGGACAGGGGGACCAGCCCCAGCATTTT
>TRBV7-2|TRBD2|TRBJ2-5|.
CASSFFVSGGLRGTQYF
TGTGCCAGCAGCTTTTTTGTAAGCGGGGGGCTCAGAGGGACCCAGTACTTC
>TRBV30|.|TRBJ1-1|.
CAWTLSLLNTEAFF
TGTGCCTGGACCCTGAGCCTTTTGAACACTGAAGCTTTCTTT
>TRBV2|TRBD1|TRBJ1-1|few
CASSATGGQNTEAFF
TGTGCCAGCAGTGCGACAGGGGGGCAGAACACTGAAGCTTTCTTT
>TRBV15|.|TRBJ1-1|.
CATSSITGRMNTEAFF
TGTGCCACCAGCAGTATAACAGGTAGAATGAACACTGAAGCTTTCTTT
>TRBV2|TRBD1|TRBJ2-6|.
CASDRASGANVLTF
TGTGCCAGCGACAGGGCCTCTGGGGCCAACGTCCTGACTTTC
>TRBV6-5|.|TRBJ2-7|few
CASSYTHRGGPYEQYF
TGTGCCAGCAGTTACACCCACAGGGGGGGCCCCTACGAGCAGTACTTC
>TRBV5-4|.|TRBJ1-1|.
CASSSSGNTEAFF
TGTGCCAGCAGCTCTTCAGGGAACACTGAAGCTTTCTTT
>TRBV7-8|TRBD2|TRBJ2-5|.
CASSPGTSMKTQYF
TGTGCCAGCAGCCCCGGGACTAGCATGAAGACCCAGTACTTC